A selection of T cell receptor beta chains follows, all from one sample in a study of T cell responses to AZD1222 COVID-19 vaccine. Repertoires were generated with immunoSEQ multiplex PCR, while TCRdb's copy carries only in-frame clones and drops some. The repertoire holds hundreds of thousands of clones, with 90% to 95% as singletons. Sample: peripheral blood, taken 28 days after the second AZD1222 dose. All receptors derive from an adult who received the AZD1222 COVID-19 vaccine. The CDR3 runs from the conserved cysteine through the conserved F or W. A D gene is named only where the DNA matches it firmly. The listing skips clone size in some rows; elsewhere it reads once, few, many or a size class.

>.|13|TRBJ1-1|once|TRBV18
CASSRDMNTEAFF
TGTGCCAGTTCCCGGGACATGAACACTGAAGCTTTCTTT
>.|14|TRBJ2-7|few|TRBV6-5
CASSYSFNSYEQYF
TGTGCCAGCAGTTACTCGTTCAACTCCTACGAGCAGTACTTC
>TRBD2|15|TRBJ2-7|.|TRBV19
CASSSPTSGSYEQYF
TGTGCCAGTAGTTCACCGACTAGCGGGAGCTACGAGCAGTACTTC
>TRBD1|14|TRBJ1-1|.|TRBV18
CASSPRTGLLEAFF
TGTGCCAGCTCACCACGGACAGGGCTGCTTGAAGCTTTCTTT
>.|13|TRBJ1-5|.|TRBV2
CASRSAAPVPQHF
TGTGCCAGCAGAAGCGCAGCACCTGTGCCCCAGCATTTT
>TRBD2|12|TRBJ2-3|.|TRBV7-3
CASSSPGGTQYF
TGTGCCAGCAGCTCCCCCGGGGGGACGCAGTATTTT
>TRBD2|21|TRBJ2-4|.|TRBV9
CASSPQPGTSGGALAKNIQYF
TGTGCCAGCAGCCCCCAACCCGGGACTAGCGGGGGGGCCTTGGCCAAAAACATTCAGTACTTC
>.|14|TRBJ1-5|.|TRBV19
CASSQRGHRQPQHF
TGTGCCAGTAGCCAGAGGGGACACAGACAGCCCCAGCATTTT
>.|14|TRBJ2-5|.|TRBV7-2
CASSLALWQETQYF
TGTGCCAGCAGCTTAGCGCTCTGGCAAGAGACCCAGTACTTC
>.|17|TRBJ2-7|.|TRBV4-1
CASSLQKVTGRIYEQYF
TGCGCCAGCAGCCTACAAAAGGTGACAGGGAGGATCTACGAGCAGTACTTC
>.|14|TRBJ1-1|.|TRBV2
CASIFRRQNTEAFF
TGTGCCAGCATCTTCCGTAGGCAGAACACTGAAGCTTTCTTT
>.|15|TRBJ2-3|once|TRBV4-2
CASSKRLAVADTQYF
TGTGCCAGCAGCAAAAGACTGGCAGTGGCAGATACGCAGTATTTT
>.|15|TRBJ2-2|.|TRBV5-1
CASSLGQGMAGELFF
TGCGCCAGCAGCTTGGGGCAGGGGATGGCCGGGGAGCTGTTTTTT
>TRBD1|14|TRBJ1-1|.|TRBV5-1
CASSLFTGETEAFF
TGCGCCAGCAGCTTGTTTACAGGGGAAACTGAAGCTTTCTTT
>.|13|TRBJ2-7|.|TRBV4-2
CASSQDRAYEQYF
TGTGCCAGCAGCCAAGACAGGGCCTACGAGCAGTACTTC
>TRBD1|15|TRBJ1-5|few|TRBV7-6
CASSLLPGGDQPQHF
TGTGCCAGCAGCTTACTCCCAGGGGGCGATCAGCCCCAGCATTTT
>.|15|TRBJ2-7|.|TRBV7-8
CASSLEWTPRSEQYF
TGTGCCAGCAGCTTAGAGTGGACTCCAAGGAGCGAGCAGTACTTC
>.|12|TRBJ2-7|.|TRBV2
CASSTDRGEQYF
TGTGCCAGCAGTACGGACAGAGGCGAGCAGTACTTC
>TRBD1|16|TRBJ2-5|.|TRBV4-2
CASSHRGGTGQETQYF
TGTGCCAGCAGCCATCGGGGAGGGACAGGGCAAGAGACCCAGTACTTC
>.|12|TRBJ2-2|.|TRBV15
CATSREVGELFF
TGTGCCACCAGCAGAGAAGTCGGGGAGCTGTTTTTT
>.|13|TRBJ2-5|.|TRBV5-1
CASSLGSRETQYF
TGCGCCAGCAGCTTGGGATCCCGAGAGACCCAGTACTTC
>.|14|TRBJ2-7|.|TRBV28
CASSFRGAGLGQYF
TGTGCCAGCAGTTTCCGGGGGGCGGGGTTAGGGCAGTACTTC
>TRBD2|18|TRBJ2-3|.|TRBV5-1
CASSPAGVGLPSTDTQYF
TGCGCCAGCAGCCCGGCGGGGGTGGGCCTACCTAGCACAGATACGCAGTATTTT
>.|13|TRBJ2-3|.|TRBV19
CASSIQGTDTQYF
TGTGCCAGTAGTATCCAGGGCACAGATACGCAGTATTTT
>.|13|TRBJ1-5|.|TRBV28
CASRSQGYQPQHF
TGTGCCAGCAGGTCCCAGGGTTATCAGCCCCAGCATTTT
>TRBD2|16|TRBJ2-2|.|TRBV5-1
CASTTGGFMNTGELFF
TGCGCCAGCACCACGGGGGGGTTTATGAACACCGGGGAGCTGTTTTTT
>.|16|TRBJ1-4|.|TRBV7-2
CASSKRTIPTNEKLFF
TGTGCCAGCAGCAAGCGGACCATCCCTACTAATGAAAAACTGTTTTTT
>TRBD1|14|TRBJ1-2|many|TRBV6-5
CASSVGTGNDGYTF
TGTGCCAGCAGCGTGGGGACAGGGAACGATGGCTACACCTTC
>TRBD2|15|TRBJ2-7|.|TRBV3-1/TRBV3-2
CASSQAGTNSYEQYF
TGTGCCAGCAGCCAAGCCGGGACTAACTCCTACGAGCAGTACTTC
>TRBD2|17|TRBJ2-3|.|TRBV15
CATSRDGREVNTDTQYF
TGTGCCACCAGCAGAGATGGGCGGGAGGTCAACACAGATACGCAGTATTTT
>TRBD1|15|TRBJ1-6|.|TRBV2
CASRDRRSYNSPLHF
TGTGCCAGCAGGGACAGGCGCTCCTATAATTCACCCCTCCACTTT
>.|14|TRBJ2-1|few|TRBV4-3
CASSQDWLAYEQFF
TGCGCCAGCAGCCAAGATTGGCTAGCCTATGAGCAGTTCTTC
>.|16|TRBJ2-3|.|TRBV4-2
CASSQVADSIADTQYF
TGTGCCAGCAGCCAAGTAGCGGACTCAATCGCAGATACGCAGTATTTT
>.|13|TRBJ2-3|.|TRBV11-2
CASSAFTRSLLYF
TGTGCCAGCAGCGCCTTTACCCGGTCATTGTTGTATTTT
>.|13|TRBJ1-1|.|TRBV5-6
CASSRVGGTEAFF
TGTGCCAGCAGCCGAGTAGGGGGCACTGAAGCTTTCTTT
>.|13|TRBJ2-2|.|TRBV6-5
CASQTSLAGELFF
TGTGCCAGTCAGACTAGTTTAGCCGGGGAGCTGTTTTTT
>TRBD2|17|TRBJ2-3|.|TRBV4-3
CASSQDFNGRAVYTQYF
TGCGCCAGCAGCCAAGATTTTAACGGGAGGGCCGTGTATACGCAGTATTTT
>TRBD1|14|TRBJ1-2|.|TRBV5-4
CASRPTGGSYGYTF
TGTGCCAGCAGACCGACAGGGGGGAGCTATGGCTACACCTTC
>.|13|TRBJ2-7|.|TRBV6-5
CASSYQVSYEQYF
TGTGCCAGCAGTTATCAGGTTTCCTACGAGCAGTACTTC
>TRBD1|15|TRBJ2-2|.|TRBV2
CASSADRGNTGELFF
TGTGCCAGCAGTGCGGACAGGGGGAACACCGGGGAGCTGTTTTTT
>TRBD2|18|TRBJ2-1|.|TRBV4-1
CASSQVDQSTSGINEQFF
TGCGCCAGCAGCCAAGTCGATCAGAGTACTAGCGGGATCAATGAGCAGTTCTTC
>TRBD1|15|TRBJ1-4|once|TRBV28
CASSRTGTGVPKLFF
TGTGCCAGCAGCAGAACCGGGACAGGGGTACCAAAACTGTTTTTT
>.|12|TRBJ2-3|.|TRBV5-4
CASSYTTDTQYF
TGTGCCAGCAGCTACACCACAGATACGCAGTATTTT
>TRBD1|15|TRBJ1-5|.|TRBV2
CASSAQGASNQPQHF
TGTGCCAGCAGCGCACAGGGGGCTAGCAATCAGCCCCAGCATTTT
>.|15|TRBJ1-5|once|TRBV6-5
CASSVSWGMDQPQHF
TGTGCCAGCTCCGTGTCTTGGGGGATGGATCAGCCCCAGCATTTT
>.|15|TRBJ1-1|.|TRBV7-2
CASSLVSGGDTEAFF
TGTGCCAGCAGCTTAGTTTCTGGCGGGGACACTGAAGCTTTCTTT
>TRBD1|15|TRBJ2-1|once|TRBV7-9
CASSSRGTGEHEQFF
TGTGCCAGCAGCTCTAGAGGGACAGGGGAGCATGAGCAGTTCTTC
>.|12|TRBJ2-1|.|TRBV5-4
CASSLGHNEQFF
TGTGCCAGCAGCTTAGGTCACAATGAGCAGTTCTTC
>.|14|TRBJ2-5|.|TRBV27
CASSPPTAQWAQYF
TGTGCCAGCAGCCCCCCGACAGCCCAATGGGCCCAGTACTTC
>.|14|TRBJ1-3|.|TRBV7-9
CASSLSIQGNTIYF
TGTGCCAGCAGCCTAAGTATCCAAGGAAACACCATATATTTT
>TRBD2|13|TRBJ2-7|.|TRBV12-3/TRBV12-4
CASRLAGGPSPYF
TGTGCCAGCAGGTTAGCGGGAGGGCCGAGTCCGTACTTC